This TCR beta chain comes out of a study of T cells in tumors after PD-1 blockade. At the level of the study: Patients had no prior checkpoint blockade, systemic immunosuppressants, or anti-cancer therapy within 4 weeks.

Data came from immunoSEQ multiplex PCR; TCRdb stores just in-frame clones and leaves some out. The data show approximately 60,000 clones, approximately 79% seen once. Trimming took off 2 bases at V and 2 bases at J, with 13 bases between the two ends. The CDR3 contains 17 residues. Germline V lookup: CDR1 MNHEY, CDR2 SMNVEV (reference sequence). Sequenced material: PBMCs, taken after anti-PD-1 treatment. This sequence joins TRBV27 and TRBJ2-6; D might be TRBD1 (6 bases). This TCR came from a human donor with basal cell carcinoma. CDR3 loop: CASSLNRALTGANVLTF. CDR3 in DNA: TGTGCCAGCAGTTTAAACAGGGCGCTTACTGGGGCCAACGTCCTGACTTTC.